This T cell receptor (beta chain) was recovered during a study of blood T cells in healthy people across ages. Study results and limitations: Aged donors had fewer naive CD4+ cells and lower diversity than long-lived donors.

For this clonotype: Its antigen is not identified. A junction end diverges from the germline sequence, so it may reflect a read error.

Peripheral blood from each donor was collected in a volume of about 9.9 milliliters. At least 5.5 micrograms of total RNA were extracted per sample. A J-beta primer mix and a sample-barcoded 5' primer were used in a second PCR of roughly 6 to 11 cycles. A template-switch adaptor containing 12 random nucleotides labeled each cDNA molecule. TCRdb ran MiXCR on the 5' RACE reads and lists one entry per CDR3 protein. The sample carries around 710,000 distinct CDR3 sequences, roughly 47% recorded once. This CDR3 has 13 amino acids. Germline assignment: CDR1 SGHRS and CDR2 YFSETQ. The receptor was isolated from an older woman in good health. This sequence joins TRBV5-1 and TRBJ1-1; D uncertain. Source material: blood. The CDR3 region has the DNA TGCGCCGGCAGCGCCATGATGAACACTGAAGCTTTCTTT. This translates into CAGSAMMNTEAFF.